This TCR beta chain was obtained from a study of T cells in Graves' hyperthyroidism and ophthalmopathy (dated by TCRdb to the late 2010s). With respect to the entire study: Peripheral blood samples were taken at the time of initial diagnosis, prior to any treatment. To identify distinguishing TCR V-J signatures, a discovery cohort of 100 patients was used, comprising 40 to 45 with Graves' ophthalmopathy and 57 with stable Graves' hyperthyroidism. Prospective prediction of ophthalmopathy was tested in an independent validation cohort consisting of 18 hyperthyroidism patients and around 16 patients who later progressed to ophthalmopathy. The 75 to 100 discovery patients were divided at random into training and test sets in a 7:3 ratio. In roughly six Graves' hyperthyroidism patients, the study also compared T-cell repertoires from thyroid tissue with T-cell repertoires from blood. Following sampling, methimazole starting at 30 mg daily was given to hyperthyroidism patients, and high-dose intravenous methylprednisolone was given to ophthalmopathy patients. TCR Vbeta CDR3 sequencing of approximately 140 peripheral blood samples (approximately 44 ophthalmopathy, about 80 hyperthyroidism and roughly 17 progressor patients) is reported in the paper.

Results and caveats for the whole study, not just this receptor: Sample size was not statistically predetermined, and investigators were not blinded to group allocation. In validation, the model predicted progression to ophthalmopathy a median of 6.5 months before onset, with over 55% sensitivity and about 75% specificity. A 13 V-J signature model separated ophthalmopathy from stable hyperthyroidism, with just over 85% sensitivity and roughly 81% specificity in cross-validation and 80%/75% in testing. Most expanded thyroid clonotypes (frequency above 0.001) were also detected in blood, suggesting blood repertoires may reflect thyroid immune responses.

This clonotype has ten or more counts. Its antigen is still unknown. Per-base quality was not reported, and no clone a single base away is much larger than it. The TCR beta CDR3 regions were amplified from the RNA transcripts. The first round of RT-PCR for the TCR CDR3 was performed with the HTBI primer set and the Qiagen OneStep RT-PCR kit. Libraries were constructed in a second round of multiplex PCR, after which size selection and purification were performed. Paired-end sequencing of the libraries was performed with 100 bp reads on an Illumina HiSeq2000. On the authors' methods: Raw data were processed with SOAPnuke, discarding reads with adapters, uncalled bases, mean Phred below 15, or no exact constant-primer or identifier match. COPE v1.2.5 was used to merge high-quality paired reads, and clonotypes were defined as unique nucleotide sequences. Clonotypes were aligned to IMGT TRBV, TRBD and TRBJ reference segments using MiTCR v1.1. The analysis included only V-J combinations with a frequency above 0.0001, which together covered over 98% of the repertoires. The TCS score was defined as F50 (clonal expansion) divided by E x V (chaos), with BLOSUM62-based TCRdist calculated between CDR3 peptides within each V-J. Welch's t-statistics and random forest reduced fewer than 600 V-J features to some 14, which were used in a naive Bayes classifier (R e1071). TCRdb trimmed the raw reads at Q25, called clones with MiXCR and kept productive beta chains. A single entry per CDR3 protein holds the most common genes and DNA from its merged rows. These V and J calls are TCRdb output, not the study's own analysis. The sample profile shows around 450,000 distinct CDR3 sequences; more than 15% of them were found once. The leading ten clones occupy roughly 7.7% of the sample.

Graves' hyperthyroidism was defined as stable when no progression to ophthalmopathy occurred over 18 months of follow-up. The hyperthyroidism patients were between 18 and 65 years old and newly diagnosed, with a disease duration of less than 2 months. Exclusion was applied to patients with uncontrolled infections, other autoimmune diseases, pregnancy or lactation. Diagnoses relied on clinical symptoms, serum thyroxine and TRAb, thyroid ultrasound and orbital computed tomography. PBMCs were isolated from roughly 10 ml of fresh peripheral blood by Ficoll-Paque density gradient centrifugation. Trizol reagent was used to extract total RNA, and RNA quality was then checked on an Agilent 2100 Bioanalyzer. The TCR comes from a young woman with Graves' hyperthyroidism. The sequencing sample was made of blood.

The DNA sequence follows: TGTGCCAGCAGCGGAACTAGCACAGATACGCAGTATTTT. Its product reads: CASSGTSTDTQYF. In this chain, TRBV9 is recombined with TRBJ2-3, with the D gene not clear enough to name. The CDR3 goes from the cysteine to the phenylalanine over 13 residues. Only the CDR3 DNA stays, 39 bases, in frame from base 1. V and J lose 3 bases and 0 bases, and a span of 5 bases separates them. The germline V gene provides CDR1 SGDLS and CDR2 YYNGEE.